The 8 T cell receptor beta chains in this list originate from one sample, sequenced in a study of identical twins. TCRdb reanalysed the 5' RACE reads using MiXCR and keeps one entry per CDR3 protein. The sample lists about 500,000 distinct CDR3 sequences; 14% were seen once. In addition, the sample was reused for a study of yellow fever vaccine responses in identical twins.

Sequencing used CD4+ T cells sorted from blood. The source is a woman aged 18-30 years in good health.

This sequence joins TRBV5-1 and TRBJ2-3; possible D gene TRBD2, 6 bases. Per the germline V gene, CDR1 is SGHRS and CDR2 is YFSETQ. The V and J ends lost 4 bases and 2 bases respectively, with 14 bases between them. This CDR3 comprises 15 residues. Here the CDR3 DNA reads TGCGCCAGCAGCACGGGACTTACGAACACAGATACGCAGTATTTT. It specifies CASSTGLTNTDTQYF.

This clonotype has a handful of counts. The chain links TRBV5-4 to TRBJ2-5; possible D gene TRBD2, 6 bases. This CDR3 spans 14 amino acids. Germline V gene lookup returns CDR1 SGHNT and CDR2 YYREEE (reference sequence). V was shortened by 5 bases and J by 7 bases, with 18 bases between the two germline ends. The CDR3 coding sequence is TGTGCCAGCAGTCCGCGGGACGGTACAGGGACCCAGTACTTC. This sequence encodes CASSPRDGTGTQYF. The full variable domain, completed using reference TRBV5-4 and TRBJ2-5, is ETGVTQSPTHLIKTRGQQVTLRCSSQSGHNTVSWYQQALGQGPQFIFQYYREEENGRGNFPPRFSGLQFPNYSSELNVNALELDDSALYLCASSPRDGTGTQYFGPGTRLLVL.

This clonotype was seen a few times. The rearrangement uses TRBV2 and TRBJ2-3; D gene unclear. The CDR3 runs 12 residues. Per germline, CDR1 SNHLY and CDR2 FYNNEI. Trimming stripped 7 bases from V and 1 base from J, with 6 bases between. The DNA for the CDR3 is TGTGCCAGCAAAATTGGCACAGATACGCAGTATTTT. Translation gives CASKIGTDTQYF.

Many counts were recorded for this clonotype. The chain couples TRBV9 to TRBJ1-5; D is possibly TRBD1 (5 bases). There are 14 residues in the CDR3. Trimming stripped 3 bases from V and 3 bases from J, with 10 bases between. CDR1 is SGDLS, CDR2 YYNGEE, per germline. The CDR3 protein is CASSGQGYNQPQHF. The CDR3 coding sequence is TGTGCCAGCAGCGGCCAGGGTTACAATCAGCCCCAGCATTTT.

This clonotype appeared a few times. The V gene is TRBV18, the J gene TRBJ2-7, with TRBD2 as a possible D gene (6 bases). V lost 3 bases and J lost 2, with 17 bases in between. The CDR3 totals 16 residues. Germline V lookup: CDR1 KGHSH, CDR2 LQKENI. Here the CDR3 reads CASSPLGGTPTYEQYF. The CDR3 bases are TGTGCCAGCTCACCCTTGGGCGGGACGCCGACCTACGAGCAGTACTTC.

The chain's CDR3 is CASSSRQGGRDIQYF. In nucleotides, the CDR3 is TGTGCCAGCAGTTCGCGTCAGGGCGGGAGGGACATTCAGTACTTC. The chain links TRBV27 to TRBJ2-4, with 9 bases aligning to TRBD2. The germline V gene encodes CDR1 MNHEY and CDR2 SMNVEV (reference sequence). Losses at the gene ends were 4 bases for V and 8 bases for J; bases not matched to a gene: 9. The CDR3 is 15 residues long.

The chain links TRBV5-1 to TRBJ2-3; D ambiguous. The ends were cut back, 1 base at V and 2 bases at J, with 8 bases in the middle. The germline V gene has CDR1 SGHRS and CDR2 YFSETQ. The CDR3 sequence is 14 residues long. The CDR3 sequence is CASSLPGLTDTQYF. The CDR3 nucleotides are TGCGCCAGCAGCTTGCCAGGTCTCACAGATACGCAGTATTTT.

This clonotype has more than one count but fewer than ten. This rearrangement joins TRBV27 to TRBJ2-2, with 9 positions matching TRBD1. The CDR3 covers 16 residues. With V trimmed by 5 bases and J by 6 bases, 10 bases remained unmatched. CDR1 MNHEY and CDR2 SMNVEV come from the germline V gene (reference sequence). CDR3 sequence reads: CASSLWTGVGAGELFF. CDR3 coding DNA: TGTGCCAGCAGTCTCTGGACAGGGGTAGGGGCCGGGGAGCTGTTTTTT.